This T cell receptor (beta chain) was captured in a study of cytomegalovirus exposure and HLA in healthy donors. On the study more broadly: The platform used for the 120 validation repertoires matched that of the roughly 700 first-cohort repertoires, a later analysis reported. Study results and caveats: Rarity characterized most TCR sequences, yet some public TCRs appeared in many donors. The listing of roughly 160 TCR beta chains classed them as cytomegalovirus-associated. Reportedly, diagnosis of cytomegalovirus status by the classifier showed high specificity and sensitivity.

V was pared by 4 bases and J by 6 bases, with 13 bases between. The germline gives CDR1 MNHEY, CDR2 SMNVEV (reference sequence). The CDR3 consists of 14 residues. A word on this clone: The antigen is undetermined.

Sequenced by immunoSEQ multiplex PCR; TCRdb stores in-frame clones only, minus some. In the table there are about 120,000 clones, 85% to 90% of which are singletons. The source is a woman in her late teens or twenties in good health and CMV-seronegative. The sequencing sample was made of PBMCs. The J gene is TRBJ2-1, the V gene TRBV27, with TRBD1 as a possible D gene (6 bases). CDR3 in DNA: TGTGCCAGCAGTTCGTGGGCAGGGGTCAATGAGCAGTTCTTC. The encoded protein is CASSSWAGVNEQFF.